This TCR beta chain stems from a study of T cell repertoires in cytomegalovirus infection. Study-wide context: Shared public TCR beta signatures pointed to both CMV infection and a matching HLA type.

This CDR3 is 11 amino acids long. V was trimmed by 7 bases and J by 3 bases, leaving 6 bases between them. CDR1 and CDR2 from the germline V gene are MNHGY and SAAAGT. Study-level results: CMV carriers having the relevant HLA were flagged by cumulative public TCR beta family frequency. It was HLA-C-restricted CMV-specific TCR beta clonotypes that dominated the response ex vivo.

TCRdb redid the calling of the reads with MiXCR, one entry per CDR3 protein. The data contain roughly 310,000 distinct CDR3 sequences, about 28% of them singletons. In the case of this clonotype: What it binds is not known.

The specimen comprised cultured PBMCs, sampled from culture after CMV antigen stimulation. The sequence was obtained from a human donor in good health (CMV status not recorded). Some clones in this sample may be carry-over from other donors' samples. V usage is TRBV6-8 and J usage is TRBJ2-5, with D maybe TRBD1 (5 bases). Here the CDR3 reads CASKTEETQYF. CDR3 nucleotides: TGTGCCAGCAAGACAGAAGAGACCCAGTACTTC.